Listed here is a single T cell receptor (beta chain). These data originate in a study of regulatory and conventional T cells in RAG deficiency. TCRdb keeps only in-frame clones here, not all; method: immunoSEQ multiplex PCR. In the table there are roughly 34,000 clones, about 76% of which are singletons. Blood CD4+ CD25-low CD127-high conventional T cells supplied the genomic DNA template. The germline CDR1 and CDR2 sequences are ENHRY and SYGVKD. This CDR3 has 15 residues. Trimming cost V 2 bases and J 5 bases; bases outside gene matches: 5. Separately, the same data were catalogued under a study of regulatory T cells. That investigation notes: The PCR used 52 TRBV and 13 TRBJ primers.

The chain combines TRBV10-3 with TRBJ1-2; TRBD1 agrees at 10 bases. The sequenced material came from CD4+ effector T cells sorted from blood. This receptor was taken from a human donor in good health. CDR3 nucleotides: TGTGCCATCAGTGAGGTGACAGGGGGCGTTTATGGCTACACCTTC. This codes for CAISEVTGGVYGYTF.